This passage covers 19 T cell receptor beta chains from one sample sequenced in a study of blood T cells in healthy people across ages. Primers used in a second PCR of about 7 to 12 cycles were a sample-barcoded 5' primer and a J-beta primer mix. TCRdb itself ran the 5' RACE reads through MiXCR, one entry per CDR3 protein. The table records over 550,000 distinct CDR3 sequences, approximately 30% of them present only once. Sample: blood. The origin of the receptors is a woman of 80 years or more in good health.

This chain uses TRBV4-2 with TRBJ2-1; D gene unclear. Germline CDR1 LGHNA, CDR2 YNFKEQ. This CDR3 contains 12 residues. Trimming left V 5 bases short and J 8 bases short, with 10 bases between. The CDR3 reads CASSYESDEQFF. For the CDR3, the DNA is TGTGCCAGCAGCTACGAGAGCGATGAGCAGTTCTTC.

Comment on this clonotype: At one boundary the junction diverges from the germline segment, which might be a read error. The chain links TRBV16 to TRBJ1-1; D is perhaps TRBD1 (6 bases). The V gene's germline CDR1 is KGHSY and CDR2 FQNENV. CDR3 size: 13 residues. The CDR3 sequence is CASSQDRNAEAFF. The CDR3 nucleotides are TGTGCCAGCAGCCAAGACAGGAACGCTGAAGCTTTCTTT.

This clonotype has at least ten counts. The chain links TRBV4-1 to TRBJ1-1, with TRBD1 as a possible D gene (5 bases). The germline V gene encodes CDR1 MGHRA and CDR2 YSYEKL. The CDR3 contains 15 residues. V was shortened by 4 bases and J by 2 bases, with 14 bases between the two germline ends. The CDR3 DNA reads as TGCGCCAGCAGCCTTTTTGGGGACCCTAACACTGAAGCTTTCTTT. It translates to CASSLFGDPNTEAFF.

A note on this clonotype: A read error may produce the germline difference seen at one junction end. V is TRBV7-2 and J is TRBJ2-5; 15 bases fit TRBD2. Looked up from germline, CDR1 is SGHTA and CDR2 is FQGNSA. This CDR3 comprises 15 residues. CDR3 in amino acids: CANSGLAGGQETQYF. The DNA of the CDR3 is TGTGCCAACAGCGGACTAGCGGGGGGGCAAGAGACCCAGTACTTC.

As concerns this clonotype: This clone may be a read error of a much larger clone one base away. This chain connects TRBV6-5 to TRBJ2-3; the D gene is possibly TRBD2 (6 bases). Germline V gene lookup returns CDR1 MNHEY and CDR2 SVGAGI. Trimming left V 2 bases short and J 4 bases short, with 16 bases between. The CDR3 runs 16 residues. The CDR3: CASSYMGGSSADTQYF. The DNA for the CDR3 is TGTGCCAGCAGTTACATGGGAGGTTCTAGCGCAGATACGCAGTATTTT.

This clonotype was seen ten or more times. The chain uses TRBV5-1 and TRBJ1-2; D remains ambiguous. The V end was cut by 0 bases, the J end by 4 bases, with 13 bases between. The CDR3 is 15 amino acids. The germline V gene encodes CDR1 SGHRS and CDR2 YFSETQ. The CDR3 nucleotides read TGCGCCAGCAGCTTGGCCGCCCAATCGACCTATGGCTACACCTTC. It yields the protein CASSLAAQSTYGYTF.

This clonotype was recorded at least ten times. This chain uses TRBV11-2 with TRBJ2-1, with 10 bases fitting TRBD2. V was clipped by 0 bases and J by 0 bases; unmatched bases: 14. Germline CDR1 is SGHAT and CDR2 is FQNNGV. The CDR3 runs to 21 residues. CDR3: CASSLDTSSGGWTSSYNEQFF. Written as DNA, the CDR3 is TGTGCCAGCAGCTTAGATACCTCTAGCGGGGGATGGACCAGCTCCTACAATGAGCAGTTCTTC. Supplemented by reference TRBV11-2 and TRBJ2-1, the full variable domain reads EAGVAQSPRYKIIEKRQSVAFWCNPISGHATLYWYQQILGQGPKLLIQFQNNGVVDDSQLPKDRFSAERLKGVDSTLKIQPAKLEDSAVYLCASSLDTSSGGWTSSYNEQFFGPGTRLTVL.

V gene TRBV7-9 combines with J gene TRBJ1-5; 7 nucleotides align to TRBD1. Trimming cost V 1 base and J 8 bases; bases outside gene matches: 5. Germline V CDR1 and CDR2: SEHNR, FQNEAQ (reference sequence). The CDR3 is 14 amino acids. In DNA form, the CDR3 reads TGTGCCAGCAGCTTAGAGGGGGCGGGGGAGCCCCAGCATTTT. It is translated as CASSLEGAGEPQHF.

This rearrangement joins TRBV25-1 to TRBJ2-1; D gene unclear. CDR1 is MGHDK and CDR2 is SYGVNS in the germline V gene. This CDR3 region has 11 residues. Trimming cost V 6 bases and J 10 bases, with 10 bases left between them. The CDR3 reads CASSRGYEQFF. CDR3 sequence (DNA): TGTGCCAGCAGCCGAGGTTACGAGCAGTTCTTC.

This clonotype was seen a handful of times. One end of the junction varies from germline; a read error may be responsible. The J gene is TRBJ1-1, the V gene TRBV9; the D gene is possibly TRBD1 (6 bases). The CDR3 runs to 15 residues. Germline CDR1 is SGDLS and CDR2 is YYNGEE. This CDR3 reads CAGSAVQGTNTEAFF. CDR3 in DNA: TGTGCCGGCAGCGCGGTACAGGGAACGAACACTGAAGCTTTCTTT.

A remark on this clonotype: This may be a read error, as it is one base from a much larger clone. Since no conserved phenylalanine or tryptophan closes the CDR3, a read error is the likely cause. The rearrangement uses TRBV7-9 and TRBJ1-5; the match to TRBD1 covers 8 bases. V was pared by 1 base and J by 3 bases, with 5 bases of the junction left unmatched. Germline V gene data show CDR1 as SEHNR and CDR2 as FQNEAQ (reference sequence). The CDR3 totals 16 residues. CDR3 in DNA: TGTGCCAGCAGCTTAGGAGGACAGGGACACAATCAGCCCCAGCATATT. Translation: CASSLGGQGHNQPQHI.

The genes are TRBV18 and TRBJ1-1; the D is unclear. The germline gives CDR1 KGHSH, CDR2 LQKENI. CDR3 length: 14 amino acids. Trimming cost V 4 bases and J 0 bases, with 9 bases left between them. The CDR3 here is CASSQVDLNTEAFF. The CDR3 DNA reads TGTGCCAGCTCACAGGTAGATCTGAACACTGAAGCTTTCTTT.

The V call is TRBV30, the J call TRBJ1-2; D uncertain. This CDR3 spans 12 amino acids. Trimming removed 4 bases from V and 13 bases from J, with 19 bases in between. Germline-derived CDR1 and CDR2 are GTSNPN and SVGIG (reference sequence). The CDR3 DNA reads as TGTGCCTGGATGGTCTGGGGTTTTAGCTGCACCTTC. This encodes CAWMVWGFSCTF.

J is TRBJ2-1 and V is TRBV3-1; TRBD2 aligns across 14 bases. After removal of 5 bases from V and 9 bases from J, the junction contained 6 bases not matched to a gene. CDR3 length: 15 residues. Germline assignment: CDR1 LGHDT and CDR2 YNNKEL (reference sequence). CDR3: CASSLTSGGAREQFF. The CDR3 region has the DNA TGTGCCAGCAGCTTGACTAGCGGGGGGGCACGTGAGCAGTTCTTC.

This clonotype turned up a few times. A much larger clone differs from this one at a single base, so this may be a read error. This CDR3 is missing its conserved last phenylalanine or tryptophan, likely due to a read error. The genes are TRBV7-2 and TRBJ2-5; D might be TRBD2 (5 bases). V was shortened by 2 bases and J by 3 bases, with 7 bases between the two germline ends. Germline V CDR1 and CDR2: SGHTA, FQGNSA. The CDR3 sequence is 13 residues long. CDR3 amino acids: CASSLWGEETQYC. CDR3 coding DNA: TGTGCCAGCAGCTTATGGGGAGAAGAGACCCAGTACTGC.

V usage is TRBV5-1 and J usage is TRBJ2-2; weak D call: TRBD2 (5 bases). Trimming took off 4 bases at V and 0 bases at J, with 13 bases between the two ends. The CDR3 consists of 16 residues. CDR1 and CDR2 from the germline V gene are SGHRS and YFSETQ. This CDR3 reads CASSPGLLANTGELFF. The CDR3 coding sequence is TGCGCCAGCAGCCCCGGACTCCTGGCGAACACCGGGGAGCTGTTTTTT.

At least ten counts were recorded for this clonotype. This chain joins TRBV4-3 and TRBJ2-7, with D unresolved. Trimming took off 0 bases at V and 5 bases at J, with 8 bases between the two ends. The CDR3 length is 13 residues. Germline loops: CDR1 LGHNA, CDR2 YSLEER. The CDR3 bases are TGCGCCAGCAGCCAAGAACCGGGTAACGAGCAGTACTTC. Residues: CASSQEPGNEQYF.

In this sample, this clonotype turned up a few times. The chain joins TRBV6-2 or TRBV6-3 to TRBJ2-3; 10 positions agree with TRBD2. This CDR3 comprises 17 residues. V was clipped by 2 bases and J by 5 bases; unmatched bases: 10. Looked up from germline, CDR1 is MNHEY and CDR2 is SVGEGT. The CDR3 nucleotides read TGTGCCAGCAGTTACCCAACTCTAGCGGGGGCGGTAGATACGCAGTATTTT. Its translation is CASSYPTLAGAVDTQYF.

Points on this clonotype: This may arise from a read error, as a much more abundant clone is one base away. The chain recombines TRBV7-8 with TRBJ2-1; D call uncertain. The J call may not be correct, given that the DNA end is closer to TRBJ2-7. This CDR3 has 13 residues. Germline V gene sequence: CDR1 SGHVS, CDR2 FQNEAQ. CDR3 amino acids: CASRQRTYNEQYF. The DNA for the CDR3 is TGTGCCAGCAGACAGCGAACCTACAATGAGCAGTACTTC.